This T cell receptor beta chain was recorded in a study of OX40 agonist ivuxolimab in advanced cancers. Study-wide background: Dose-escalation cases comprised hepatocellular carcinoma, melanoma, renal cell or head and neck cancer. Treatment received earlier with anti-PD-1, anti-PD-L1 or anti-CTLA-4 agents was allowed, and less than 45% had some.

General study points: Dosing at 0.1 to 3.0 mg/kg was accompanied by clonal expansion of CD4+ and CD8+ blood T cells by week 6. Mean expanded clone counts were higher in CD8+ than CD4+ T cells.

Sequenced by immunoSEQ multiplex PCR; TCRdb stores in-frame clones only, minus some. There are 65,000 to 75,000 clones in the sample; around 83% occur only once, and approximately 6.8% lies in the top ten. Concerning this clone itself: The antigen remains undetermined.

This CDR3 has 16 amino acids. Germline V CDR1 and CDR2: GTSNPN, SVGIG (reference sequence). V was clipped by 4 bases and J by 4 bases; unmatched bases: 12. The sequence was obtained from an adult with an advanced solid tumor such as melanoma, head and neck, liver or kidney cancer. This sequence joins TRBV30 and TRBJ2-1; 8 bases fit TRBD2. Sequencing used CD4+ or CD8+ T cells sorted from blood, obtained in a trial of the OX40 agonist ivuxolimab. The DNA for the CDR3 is TGTGCCTGGACCCTAGCGGGCTTTCCCTTTTACAATGAGCAGTTCTTC. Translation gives CAWTLAGFPFYNEQFF.